A selection of T cell receptor beta chains follows, all from one sample in a study of identical twins. From the 5' RACE reads, TCRdb called clonotypes with MiXCR, one entry per CDR3 protein. The profile shows 240,000 or so distinct CDR3 sequences, about 13% of them singletons. These same data were also listed under a study on yellow fever vaccine responses in identical twins.

The sample consisted of memory (CD45RO+) T cells sorted from blood. These receptors came from a woman between 18 and 30 years old in good health. Both conserved end residues are part of each CDR3. A D gene is named only where the DNA matches it firmly. Part of the rows lack a size; the others show once, few, many or a class for expanded clones.

>-|TRBJ1-1|TRBV7-9|few
CASRTTGVNTEAFF
TGTGCCAGCAGAACAACTGGAGTGAACACTGAAGCTTTCTTT
>TRBD2|TRBJ2-3|TRBV10-3|-
CAISDGRVLTQYF
TGTGCCATCAGTGACGGGAGGGTTTTGACGCAGTATTTT
>TRBD1|TRBJ2-2|TRBV2|many
CASRGQGAGELFF
TGTGCCAGCAGGGGACAGGGCGCCGGGGAGCTGTTTTTT
>-|TRBJ2-3|TRBV7-2|-
CASSLAPGSDTQYF
TGTGCCAGCAGCTTAGCCCCGGGGTCAGATACGCAGTATTTT
>TRBD2|TRBJ2-2|TRBV24-1|-
CATSGVGLAGEVGTGELFF
TGTGCCACCAGTGGGGTTGGACTAGCGGGAGAGGTTGGCACCGGGGAGCTGTTTTTT
>-|TRBJ2-7|TRBV11-1|few
CASSRRDISSYEQYF
TGTGCCAGCAGCCGCCGGGACATTAGCTCCTACGAGCAGTACTTC
>-|TRBJ2-2|TRBV6-1|few
CASTSGGAGTGELFF
TGTGCCAGCACGTCGGGGGGCGCTGGGACCGGGGAGCTGTTTTTT
>TRBD2|TRBJ2-5|TRBV7-2|-
CASKLSGARETQYF
TGTGCCAGCAAGCTGAGCGGGGCCAGAGAGACCCAGTACTTC
>-|TRBJ1-1|TRBV28|few
CASSLVPREAFF
TGTGCCAGCAGTTTAGTCCCCCGAGAAGCTTTCTTT
>-|TRBJ2-7|TRBV4-3|few
CASSHAGAGEQYF
TGCGCCAGCAGCCATGCAGGGGCGGGAGAGCAGTACTTC
>TRBD1|TRBJ2-1|TRBV7-9|-
CASSLTGGSNEQFF
TGTGCCAGCAGCTTAACAGGGGGATCCAATGAGCAGTTCTTC
>TRBD1|TRBJ2-5|TRBV3-1|-
CASSKGSGGGETQYF
TGTGCCAGCTCCAAAGGTTCAGGGGGCGGGGAGACCCAGTACTTC
>-|TRBJ2-1|TRBV7-7|few
CASSFTPNADEQFF
TGTGCTAGCAGCTTCACTCCCAATGCTGATGAGCAGTTCTTC
>-|TRBJ1-2|TRBV14|-
CASSPKGRTRGYTF
TGTGCCAGCAGCCCGAAGGGACGGACTAGGGGCTACACCTTC
>TRBD1|TRBJ2-6|TRBV12-3/TRBV12-4|-
CASSRTGGTGANVLTF
TGTGCCAGCAGTAGGACAGGGGGAACTGGGGCCAACGTCCTGACTTTC
>-|TRBJ2-7|TRBV2|-
CASSVRRPPEQYF
TGTGCCAGCAGTGTCCGTCGGCCACCCGAGCAGTACTTC
>TRBD2|TRBJ2-3|TRBV5-1|-
CASSPGTSGGATDTQYF
TGCGCCAGCAGCCCCGGGACTAGCGGGGGGGCCACAGATACGCAGTATTTT
>-|TRBJ2-2|TRBV12-5|-
CASGLVTGELFF
TGTGCTAGTGGTTTGGTCACCGGGGAGCTGTTTTTT
>TRBD1|TRBJ1-2|TRBV10-3|few
CAIHGPGQGMDGYTF
TGTGCCATCCATGGACCGGGACAGGGGATGGACGGCTACACCTTC
>TRBD1|TRBJ2-1|TRBV5-1|many
CASSPGQGRSSYNEQFF
TGCGCCAGCAGCCCAGGACAGGGGCGAAGCTCCTACAATGAGCAGTTCTTC
>-|TRBJ2-1|TRBV2|many
CASIRAGTISNEQFF
TGTGCCAGCATTAGGGCCGGGACCATTTCCAATGAGCAGTTCTTC
>TRBD2|TRBJ2-7|TRBV5-1|few
CASSLLAGTYEQYF
TGCGCCAGCAGCTTACTAGCGGGGACCTACGAGCAGTACTTC
>-|TRBJ1-1|TRBV5-1|-
CASSPLRGAYTEAFF
TGCGCCAGCAGCCCCCTCCGAGGGGCCTACACTGAAGCTTTCTTT